What follows are 17 T cell receptor beta chains derived from one specimen sequenced in a study of blood T cell repertoires in COVID-19. Data came from immunoSEQ multiplex PCR; TCRdb stores just in-frame clones and leaves some out. This sample carries about 280,000 clones, approximately 80% of them seen once, and the ten largest clones take roughly 4.7%. The sequenced sample was PBMCs or T cells enriched from blood (not recorded which). These receptors originate from a man aged 40-49 years who had been exposed to COVID-19.

This chain connects TRBV29-1 to TRBJ2-7, with TRBD1 identical over 8 bases. The CDR3 length is 15 residues. Trimming cost V 6 bases and J 4 bases; bases outside gene matches: 14. The germline V gene encodes CDR1 SQVTM and CDR2 ANQGSEA. CDR3 coding DNA: TGCAGCGTGGGTACCGGGGGACAGGTAAAATACGAGCAGTACTTC. It translates to CSVGTGGQVKYEQYF.

The V and J genes are TRBV12-3 or TRBV12-4 and TRBJ1-2; D remains unclear. The CDR3 has 12 residues. Trimming stripped 5 bases from V and 7 bases from J, with 11 bases between. CDR3 bases: TGTGCCAGCAGTGCGCGGCAGAGTGGCTACACCTTC. This encodes CASSARQSGYTF.

J is TRBJ2-5 and V is TRBV2; 8 bases line up with TRBD2. The J segment lost 1 base and the V segment lost 6 bases, leaving 7 bases of the junction unmatched. CDR1 is SNHLY and CDR2 is FYNNEI in the germline V gene. The CDR3 consists of 15 residues. For the CDR3, the DNA is TGTGCCAGCAGACAAGTAGCGGGGAGCCAAGAGACCCAGTACTTC. Translation: CASRQVAGSQETQYF.

The chain employs TRBV4-1 and TRBJ2-2, with D maybe TRBD2 (5 bases). The CDR3 covers 16 residues. V was trimmed by 3 bases and J by 2 bases, leaving 13 bases between them. Germline V gene lookup returns CDR1 MGHRA and CDR2 YSYEKL. The CDR3 bases are TGCGCCAGCAGCCAGGTAACCGGGAAAAACACCGGGGAGCTGTTTTTT. This gives the protein CASSQVTGKNTGELFF.

V is TRBV14 and J is TRBJ2-1; TRBD2 aligns across 12 bases. The CDR3 is 16 residues long. The germline V gene encodes CDR1 SGHDN and CDR2 FVKESK. Trimming cost V 1 base and J 15 bases; bases outside gene matches: 13. The CDR3 bases are TGTGCCAGCAGCCAAGTTATGGTGCTAGCGGGAGGGAAGCCGTTCTTC. Protein sequence: CASSQVMVLAGGKPFF.

The CDR3 is CASSLWTSGSSYEQYF. As DNA, the CDR3 is TGCGCCAGCAGCTTGTGGACTAGCGGGAGCTCCTACGAGCAGTACTTC. The chain has TRBV5-1 and TRBJ2-7; 13 bases line up with TRBD2. Trimming at V came to 1 base and at J to 0 bases, leaving 1 base not matched to a gene. The CDR3 extends over 16 amino acids. Germline loops: CDR1 SGHRS, CDR2 YFSETQ.

The rearrangement uses TRBV11-3 and TRBJ2-7; no reliable D call. CDR1 and CDR2 from the germline V gene are SGHNT and YENEEA. Between the trimmed V and J ends, which lost 4 bases and 3 bases, there was a span of 4 bases. This CDR3 has 11 amino acids. CDR3 amino acids: CASSSYYEQYF. The CDR3 DNA sequence: TGTGCCAGCAGCTCCTACTACGAGCAGTACTTC. Using reference TRBV11-3 and TRBJ2-7 for the parts outside the CDR3, the full variable domain is EAGVVQSPRYKIIEKKQPVAFWCNPISGHNTLYWYLQNLGQGPELLIRYENEEAVDDSQLPKDRFSAERLKGVDSTLKIQPAELGDSAVYLCASSSYYEQYFGPGTRLTVT.

The chain recombines TRBV6-5 with TRBJ2-7; D may be TRBD1 (5 bases). V was shortened by 10 bases and J by 2 bases, with 15 bases between the two germline ends. The germline V gene encodes CDR1 MNHEY and CDR2 SVGAGI. CDR3 size: 13 residues. The CDR3 reads CATQQVLPYEQYF. The CDR3 DNA reads TGTGCCACCCAACAGGTTCTCCCCTACGAGCAGTACTTC.

Only a few counts were recorded for this clone. V is TRBV2 and J is TRBJ1-2; D unclear. This CDR3 is built from 13 residues. V shed 4 bases and J shed 2 bases, with 8 bases lying between them. Germline V lookup: CDR1 SNHLY, CDR2 FYNNEI. CDR3 DNA: TGTGCCAGCAGTGTCGCGATCAACTATGGCTACACCTTC. Translating gives CASSVAINYGYTF.

The chain recombines TRBV5-5 with TRBJ2-1; D perhaps matches TRBD1 (6 bases). CDR3 length: 15 residues. V was trimmed by 3 bases and J by 0 bases, leaving 10 bases between them. CDR1 and CDR2 from the germline V gene are SGHKS and YYEKEE (reference sequence). CDR3 nucleotide sequence: TGTGCCAGCAGCTCCCTAGGGGGCTCCTACAATGAGCAGTTCTTC. Protein sequence: CASSSLGGSYNEQFF.

The table lists this clone with a count of one. This chain's CDR3 is CASRRQGLGSPLHF. DNA for the CDR3: TGTGCCAGCCGGCGACAGGGACTTGGTTCACCCCTCCACTTT. V is TRBV11-2 and J is TRBJ1-6; 7 positions match TRBD1. Trimming cost V 8 bases and J 9 bases; bases outside gene matches: 10. Germline CDR1 SGHAT, CDR2 FQNNGV. The CDR3 consists of 14 residues.

The chain has TRBV11-1 and TRBJ2-4, with 8 bases lining up with TRBD1. The trim removed 5 bases at V and 1 base at J, leaving 7 bases unmatched. Germline CDR1 is SGHAT and CDR2 is FQDESV (reference sequence). The CDR3 loop spans 16 amino acids. CDR3 in DNA: TGTGCCAGCAGCCTAAGGAGGGACAGGGCCAAAAACATTCAGTACTTC. It is translated as CASSLRRDRAKNIQYF.

V is TRBV18 and J is TRBJ2-5; D is possibly TRBD1 (6 bases). V was clipped by 4 bases and J by 2 bases, with 11 bases between them. This CDR3 comprises 14 residues. The V gene's germline CDR1 is KGHSH and CDR2 LQKENI. The CDR3 loop is CASSLRGMQETQYF. CDR3 DNA sequence: TGTGCCAGCTCACTCAGGGGTATGCAAGAGACCCAGTACTTC.

The chain links TRBV7-9 to TRBJ2-3; D ambiguous. The CDR3 extends over 8 amino acids. Between the trimmed V and J ends, which lost 5 bases and 12 bases, there was a span of 3 bases. The germline gives CDR1 SEHNR, CDR2 FQNEAQ (reference sequence). This chain's CDR3 is CASSQQYF. As DNA, the CDR3 is TGTGCCAGCAGCCAACAGTATTTT.

CDR3 residues: CASSFRQDNSPLHF. The CDR3 DNA reads TGTGCCAGCAGCTTTCGCCAGGATAATTCACCCCTCCACTTT. The chain has TRBV7-9 and TRBJ1-6; D is uncertain. With 3 bases removed from V and 5 bases from J, the gap between germline ends came to 8 bases. The CDR3 totals 14 residues. CDR1 and CDR2 from the germline V gene are SEHNR and FQNEAQ (reference sequence).

The CDR3 region has the DNA TGCGCCAGCAGCCACGGAGGACTAGCGGGAGCGGGCACCGGGGAGCTGTTTTTT. It encodes CASSHGGLAGAGTGELFF. The chain employs TRBV4-1 and TRBJ2-2; 13 bases agree with TRBD2. The CDR3 is 18 residues long. Trimming at V came to 3 bases and at J to 4 bases, leaving 8 bases not matched to a gene. Germline assignment: CDR1 MGHRA and CDR2 YSYEKL.

V and J are TRBV7-2 and TRBJ2-7, with 10 bases matching TRBD1. V shed 4 bases and J 5 bases; nucleotides not matched to a gene: 8. CDR1 is SGHTA, CDR2 FQGNSA, per germline. CDR3 length equals 15 residues. CDR3 residues: CASSSPGQGSHEQYF. The CDR3 nucleotides read TGTGCCAGCAGCTCACCGGGACAGGGGTCCCACGAGCAGTACTTC.